Below are 6 T cell receptor beta chains sequenced from a single sample in a study of T cells and copy number aberrations in small-cell lung cancer. Clones were read by immunoSEQ multiplex PCR, and TCRdb kept only the in-frame ones, dropping some. The sample comprises around 6,200 clones, 60% to 80% of which are singletons, and 8.8% rests with the top ten. Sequencing was performed on tumor tissue. The receptors here all came from a man aged 45 to 65 with small cell lung cancer.

The chain combines TRBV30 with TRBJ1-6, with TRBD1 as a possible D gene (5 bases). CDR1 and CDR2 (germline): GTSNPN, SVGIG (reference sequence). This CDR3 is built from 14 residues. Trimming left V 7 bases short and J 5 bases short, with 15 bases between. The CDR3 DNA sequence: TGTGCCTCTCATCCGGGACTGGATAATTCACCCCTCCACTTT. Translating it yields CASHPGLDNSPLHF.

The rearrangement links TRBV11-2 to TRBJ1-1; possible D gene TRBD1, 5 bases. Germline lookup yields CDR1 SGHAT and CDR2 FQNNGV. The V end was cut by 5 bases, the J end by 8 bases, with 15 bases between. The CDR3 is 13 residues long. The CDR3 sequence: CASSQEMGGEAFF. The CDR3 nucleotides read TGTGCCAGCAGCCAAGAAATGGGGGGGGAAGCTTTCTTT. The full variable domain, in which reference TRBV11-2 and TRBJ1-1 provide the parts outside the CDR3, is EAGVAQSPRYKIIEKRQSVAFWCNPISGHATLYWYQQILGQGPKLLIQFQNNGVVDDSQLPKDRFSAERLKGVDSTLKIQPAKLEDSAVYLCASSQEMGGEAFFGQGTRLTVV.

The J gene is TRBJ2-7, the V gene TRBV28, with 12 nucleotides matching TRBD2. CDR3 length equals 14 residues. Germline lookup yields CDR1 MDHEN and CDR2 SYDVKM. After removal of 6 bases from V and 2 bases from J, the junction contained 2 bases not matched to a gene. CDR3 nucleotides: TGTGCCAGCAGAAGGACTAGCGGGACCTACGAGCAGTACTTC. This sequence encodes CASRRTSGTYEQYF.

The V call is TRBV5-5, the J call TRBJ2-5, with TRBD1 as a possible D gene (7 bases). V lost 0 bases, J lost 5 bases, and 14 bases lay in between. Per the germline V gene, CDR1 is SGHKS and CDR2 is YYEKEE (reference sequence). The CDR3 is 15 amino acids. The DNA for the CDR3 is TGTGCCAGCAGCTTGGCCCCGGCAGGGGGGGAGACCCAGTACTTC. Residues: CASSLAPAGGETQYF.

This clone appeared a few times. The V gene is TRBV5-1, the J gene TRBJ1-1; TRBD1 might be the D (5 bases). This CDR3 contains 13 residues. Germline lookup yields CDR1 SGHRS and CDR2 YFSETQ. V was trimmed by 4 bases and J by 7 bases, leaving 14 bases between them. The CDR3 spells CASSDGGGGEAFF. The DNA of the CDR3 is TGCGCCAGCAGCGACGGGGGAGGAGGTGAAGCTTTCTTT.

This rearrangement joins TRBV7-3 to TRBJ1-2; D gene unclear. The CDR3 consists of 13 residues. Germline V gene data show CDR1 as SGHTA and CDR2 as FQGTGA. V was trimmed by 4 bases and J by 3 bases, leaving 9 bases between them. CDR3 protein: CASSSGKDYGYTF. The CDR3 DNA is TGTGCCAGCAGCTCCGGAAAGGACTATGGCTACACCTTC.